The 31 T cell receptor beta chains below come from one sample, sequenced in a study of cytomegalovirus exposure and HLA in healthy donors. The repertoire was sequenced with immunoSEQ multiplex PCR; TCRdb's copy has only in-frame clones and lacks some. Altogether approximately 160,000 clones are present, about nine tenths being singletons, with the ten largest covering 4% to 4.5%. The material sequenced was PBMCs. The receptors come from a man aged 18 to 29 in good health and CMV-seropositive.

In nucleotides, the CDR3 is TGCGCCAGCAACCACGGGACAGGGGATTACGAGCAGTACTTC. Translation: CASNHGTGDYEQYF. This chain uses TRBV5-1 with TRBJ2-7; 10 bases are shared with TRBD1. Germline V CDR1 and CDR2: SGHRS, YFSETQ. This CDR3 spans 14 amino acids. V trimming: 6 bases; J trimming: 4 bases; junction bases outside the gene matches: 7. Full variable domain (remainder filled in from reference TRBV5-1 and TRBJ2-7): KAGVTQTPRYLIKTRGQQVTLSCSPISGHRSVSWYQQTPGQGLQFLFEYFSETQRNKGNFPGRFSGRQFSNSRSEMNVSTLELGDSALYLCASNHGTGDYEQYFGPGTRLTVT.

The J gene is TRBJ2-1, the V gene TRBV14; 10 nucleotides agree with TRBD2. With 5 bases clipped from V and 5 bases from J, the junction kept 6 bases outside the gene matches. The CDR3 is 15 amino acids. Germline-derived CDR1 and CDR2 are SGHDN and FVKESK. The CDR3 bases are TGTGCCAGCAGCTTCCATAGCGGGAGGAACAATGAGCAGTTCTTC. Translated: CASSFHSGRNNEQFF.

Points on this clone: Its ends do not fully match the called genes, so a read error is possible. The rearrangement joins TRBV9 to TRBJ2-5, with 14 bases fitting TRBD2. Germline CDR1 reads SGDLS; CDR2 reads YYNGEE. There are 15 residues in the CDR3. The CDR3 nucleotides are TGTGCCAGCAGCCCATCGACTAGCGGGAGGGCCAGAATGGACTTC. It is translated as CASSPSTSGRARMDF.

The genes are TRBV14 and TRBJ2-7; possible D gene TRBD1, 5 bases. Trimming left V 4 bases short and J 3 bases short, with 13 bases between. Looked up from germline, CDR1 is SGHDN and CDR2 is FVKESK. There are 14 residues in the CDR3. The chain's CDR3 is CASSLFTGNYEQYF. The CDR3 nucleotides read TGTGCCAGCAGCCTGTTTACAGGAAACTACGAGCAGTACTTC.

The chain links TRBV2 to TRBJ1-5; TRBD1 is a possible D gene (6 bases). Trimming took off 7 bases at V and 0 bases at J, with 10 bases between the two ends. Germline V gene lookup returns CDR1 SNHLY and CDR2 FYNNEI. This CDR3 contains 14 residues. CDR3 DNA sequence: TGTGCCAGCACCGGACAGTTTAGCAATCAGCCCCAGCATTTT. Its translation: CASTGQFSNQPQHF.

The genes are TRBV4-2 and TRBJ2-1, with 9 bases fitting TRBD2. The length of the CDR3 is 17 residues. The germline V gene has CDR1 LGHNA and CDR2 YNFKEQ. J gave up 2 bases and V 2 bases, and 7 bases lay outside the gene matches. The CDR3 is CASSQWQGGRAYNEQFF. In nucleotides, the CDR3 is TGTGCCAGCAGCCAATGGCAGGGCGGGAGGGCCTACAATGAGCAGTTCTTC.

V gene TRBV5-1 combines with J gene TRBJ2-1; 8 bases fit TRBD2. Germline CDR1 and CDR2: SGHRS and YFSETQ. With 0 bases clipped from V and 5 bases from J, the junction kept 10 bases outside the gene matches. The CDR3 sequence is 17 residues long. This chain's CDR3 is CASSLEPGLVNNNEQFF. The CDR3 coding sequence is TGCGCCAGCAGCTTGGAACCGGGACTAGTAAATAACAATGAGCAGTTCTTC.

The gene calls are TRBV6-4 and TRBJ2-3; 9 nucleotides match TRBD2. The V and J ends lost 5 bases and 2 bases, in that order; junction bases with no gene match: 5. The length of the CDR3 is 15 residues. Germline V gene sequence: CDR1 MRHNA, CDR2 SNTAGT. CDR3 region: CASSSSGGSTDTQYF. The CDR3 DNA sequence: TGTGCCAGCAGTTCAAGCGGGGGGTCCACAGATACGCAGTATTTT.

The chain uses TRBV6-5 and TRBJ2-1, with D possibly being TRBD2 (5 bases). The length of the CDR3 is 13 residues. Germline V lookup: CDR1 MNHEY, CDR2 SVGAGI. V dropped 0 bases and J dropped 7 bases, with 7 bases sitting between them. The CDR3, as DNA: TGTGCCAGCAGTTACTCCCGGGGAAATGAGCAGTTCTTC. This sequence encodes CASSYSRGNEQFF.

The chain is built from TRBV9 and TRBJ2-7, with 8 bases aligning to TRBD2. There are 15 residues in the CDR3. The ends lost 0 bases at V and 3 bases at J; junction bases unmatched: 5. Germline CDR1 reads SGDLS; CDR2 reads YYNGEE. Written as DNA, the CDR3 is TGTGCCAGCAGCGTAGCTAGCGGGCCTGGCTACGAGCAGTACTTC. Its protein product is CASSVASGPGYEQYF.

The V call is TRBV6-1, the J call TRBJ1-5; 8 bases line up with TRBD1. This CDR3 is 14 amino acids long. Germline assignment: CDR1 MNHNS and CDR2 SASEGT. The J segment lost 3 bases and the V segment lost 5 bases, leaving 3 bases of the junction unmatched. The CDR3 is CASSMDRVNQPQHF. The DNA for the CDR3 is TGTGCCAGCAGTATGGACAGGGTCAATCAGCCCCAGCATTTT.

The chain uses TRBV27 and TRBJ2-5, with D tentatively TRBD1 (6 bases). CDR3 length equals 15 residues. Germline CDR1 MNHEY, CDR2 SMNVEV (reference sequence). V dropped 4 bases and J dropped 2 bases, with 14 bases sitting between them. CDR3 loop: CASSYQGTFQETQYF. CDR3 DNA: TGTGCCAGCAGTTATCAAGGGACATTTCAAGAGACCCAGTACTTC.

The chain links TRBV29-1 to TRBJ2-1, with D perhaps TRBD2 (6 bases). The CDR3 length is 17 residues. Germline lookup yields CDR1 SQVTM and CDR2 ANQGSEA. V was pared by 7 bases and J by 1 base, with 23 bases between. The CDR3 sequence is CSAPAGRPTRSYNEQFF. The CDR3 nucleotides are TGCAGCGCCCCGGCCGGGAGACCGACCAGATCCTACAATGAGCAGTTCTTC.

The V call is TRBV14, the J call TRBJ2-7, with 7 nucleotides matching TRBD2. This CDR3 contains 13 residues. Germline-derived CDR1 and CDR2 are SGHDN and FVKESK. V lost 4 bases and J lost 6; bases outside the gene matches: 6. Written as DNA, the CDR3 is TGTGCCAGCAGCCGACGGACTAGTGGCGAGCAGTACTTC. This codes for CASSRRTSGEQYF.

This clone is a singleton in its sample. The chain is built from TRBV7-9 and TRBJ1-2; the match to TRBD1 covers 7 bases. CDR1 and CDR2 from the germline V gene are SEHNR and FQNEAQ (reference sequence). The CDR3 runs 14 residues. The J segment lost 4 bases and the V segment lost 5 bases, leaving 7 bases of the junction unmatched. The CDR3 here is CASSRTGSGYGYTF. The DNA of the CDR3 is TGTGCCAGCAGCCGGACAGGATCTGGCTATGGCTACACCTTC.

This chain links TRBV5-4 with TRBJ1-1; D remains ambiguous. CDR3 length: 14 amino acids. Germline lookup yields CDR1 SGHNT and CDR2 YYREEE (reference sequence). V was trimmed by 0 bases and J by 0 bases, leaving 6 bases between them. Here the CDR3 reads CASSLGLVNTEAFF. The CDR3 coding sequence is TGTGCCAGCAGCTTGGGACTGGTGAACACTGAAGCTTTCTTT.

The rearrangement links TRBV4-1 to TRBJ2-7; tentative D call: TRBD2 (5 bases). The CDR3 spans 14 residues. The V gene's germline CDR1 is MGHRA and CDR2 YSYEKL. V gave up 0 bases and J gave up 9 bases, with 15 bases separating them. Here the CDR3 reads CASSQDPSTAGQYF. For the CDR3, the DNA is TGCGCCAGCAGCCAAGATCCGTCTACTGCGGGGCAGTACTTC.

The V gene is TRBV6-5, the J gene TRBJ2-4; 10 bases map to TRBD1. From germline, CDR1 is MNHEY and CDR2 SVGAGI. Trimming removed 6 bases from V and 9 bases from J; junction bases left unmatched: 8. There are 14 residues in the CDR3. The CDR3 region is CASRRQGAGSIQYF. The CDR3 DNA is TGTGCCAGCAGACGACAGGGGGCAGGTAGCATTCAGTACTTC.

The CDR3 nucleotides read TGTGCCAGCAGACCCAGCGGGACCCGCACAGATACGCAGTATTTT. Amino acids: CASRPSGTRTDTQYF. This chain links TRBV6-5 with TRBJ2-3, with TRBD2 identical over 7 bases. After removal of 6 bases from V and 1 base from J, the junction contained 7 bases not matched to a gene. In germline, CDR1 is MNHEY, CDR2 SVGAGI. The CDR3 consists of 15 residues.

V usage is TRBV18 and J usage is TRBJ2-7; tentative D call: TRBD2 (5 bases). Germline V gene data show CDR1 as KGHSH and CDR2 as LQKENI. The germline V and J ends were trimmed by 0 bases and 0 bases, with 12 bases remaining between them. CDR3 length equals 16 residues. The CDR3 here is CASSPPGLGSSYEQYF. The CDR3 DNA follows: TGTGCCAGCTCACCACCGGGTTTGGGGAGCTCCTACGAGCAGTACTTC.

The J gene is TRBJ2-3, the V gene TRBV29-1; 7 positions agree with TRBD2. J gave up 4 bases and V 8 bases, and 6 bases lay outside the gene matches. CDR3 size: 12 residues. From germline, CDR1 is SQVTM and CDR2 ANQGSEA. This CDR3 reads CSLVRGADTQYF. CDR3 bases: TGCAGCCTCGTTCGGGGGGCAGATACGCAGTATTTT.

CDR3 DNA: TGCGCCAGCAGCTTAGACAGGGGGATTGGCACTGAAGCTTTCTTT. Amino acids: CASSLDRGIGTEAFF. V gene TRBV5-1 combines with J gene TRBJ1-1; 9 bases align to TRBD1. Germline CDR1 reads SGHRS; CDR2 reads YFSETQ. Trimming removed 2 bases from V and 4 bases from J; junction bases left unmatched: 6. This CDR3 spans 15 amino acids.

The J gene is TRBJ1-2, the V gene TRBV28; TRBD1 agrees at 7 bases. The V and J ends lost 6 bases and 8 bases, in that order; junction bases with no gene match: 9. The length of the CDR3 is 13 residues. CDR1 and CDR2 from the germline V gene are MDHEN and SYDVKM. The CDR3 region is CASSQSLGGGYTF. The CDR3 bases are TGTGCCAGCAGCCAGTCCTTAGGGGGCGGCTACACCTTC.

The V call is TRBV11-1, the J call TRBJ2-7; TRBD1 matches at 8 bases. J was trimmed by 2 bases and V by 3 bases; bases with no gene match: 6. The germline CDR1 and CDR2 sequences are SGHAT and FQDESV (reference sequence). The CDR3 has 15 amino acids. The CDR3 nucleotides read TGTGCCAGCAGCTTGGGGGCAGGGGGCCCCTACGAGCAGTACTTC. Translation gives CASSLGAGGPYEQYF.

This clone was observed a handful of times. The rearrangement links TRBV12-5 to TRBJ1-5, with TRBD1 matching 8 bases. There are 16 residues in the CDR3. Germline CDR1 is LGHNT and CDR2 is FRNRAP. V lost 2 bases to trimming and J lost 1 base; unmatched junction nucleotides: 4. The DNA for the CDR3 is TGTGCTAGTGGTTTGCAGGGGGCGCCCAGCAATCAGCCCCAGCATTTT. Translated, it gives CASGLQGAPSNQPQHF.

This chain connects TRBV28 to TRBJ1-3, with 7 bases identical to TRBD1. Looked up from germline, CDR1 is MDHEN and CDR2 is SYDVKM. With 7 bases clipped from V and 0 bases from J, the junction kept 6 bases outside the gene matches. The CDR3 has 15 amino acids. CDR3 in DNA: TGTGCCAGCAATGCCGGGACAGCCTCTGGAAACACCATATATTTT. Its protein product is CASNAGTASGNTIYF.

CDR3 protein: CASSLRLETDTQYF. CDR3 nucleotides: TGTGCCAGCAGCTTGAGGCTAGAGACAGATACGCAGTATTTT. The J gene is TRBJ2-3, the V gene TRBV7-8; D gene ambiguous. Looked up from germline, CDR1 is SGHVS and CDR2 is FQNEAQ. The CDR3 extends over 14 amino acids. V gave up 3 bases and J gave up 3 bases, with 10 bases separating them.

This clone occurred a few times. The chain couples TRBV2 to TRBJ2-7, with 7 positions matching TRBD1. This CDR3 spans 12 amino acids. J gave up 2 bases and V 9 bases, and 4 bases lay outside the gene matches. Germline assignment: CDR1 SNHLY and CDR2 FYNNEI. This chain's CDR3 is CASSGQTYEQYF. CDR3 in DNA: TGTGCCAGTTCGGGACAGACCTACGAGCAGTACTTC.

V usage is TRBV19 and J usage is TRBJ2-3, with 7 bases that match TRBD2. CDR3 size: 15 residues. J gave up 0 bases and V 6 bases, and 6 bases lay outside the gene matches. Per germline, CDR1 LNHDA and CDR2 SQIVND (reference sequence). For the CDR3, the DNA is TGTGCCAGTAGCGGGGCGGGAGCTAGCACAGATACGCAGTATTTT. It specifies CASSGAGASTDTQYF. The complete variable domain, with remaining parts taken from reference TRBV19 and TRBJ2-3, reads DGGITQSPKYLFRKEGQNVTLSCEQNLNHDAMYWYRQDPGQGLRLIYYSQIVNDFQKGDIAEGYSVSREKKESFPLTVTSAQKNPTAFYLCASSGAGASTDTQYFGPGTRLTVL.

This chain links TRBV6-1 with TRBJ1-1, with D possibly TRBD1 on 6 matching bases. This CDR3 has 14 residues. Germline V lookup: CDR1 MNHNS, CDR2 SASEGT. The V end was cut by 8 bases, the J end by 1 base, with 14 bases between. DNA for the CDR3: TGTGCCAGCGAGAGACTACAGGGGAACACTGAAGCTTTCTTT. Its translation is CASERLQGNTEAFF.

The rearrangement links TRBV30 to TRBJ2-7, with 15 bases matching TRBD2. After removal of 2 bases from V and 6 bases from J, the junction contained 2 bases not matched to a gene. The CDR3 is made up of 14 amino acids. The germline V gene encodes CDR1 GTSNPN and CDR2 SVGIG (reference sequence). For the CDR3, the DNA is TGTGCCTGGAGTAGGGGACTAGCGGGAGGCGAGCAGTACTTC. Encoded protein: CAWSRGLAGGEQYF.